Listed below are T cell receptor beta chains from one sample, sequenced in a study of blood T cell repertoires in COVID-19. Assay used: immunoSEQ multiplex PCR; TCRdb lists only in-frame clones, some missing. There are 55,000 to 80,000 clones in the sample; roughly 80% occur only once, and roughly 12% lies in the top ten. The sequenced sample was peripheral blood. The receptors derive from a human donor in a cohort sampled during active COVID-19. CDR3s include the opening cysteine and the closing phenylalanine or tryptophan. D genes are given only for firm matches. Rows give clone size only sometimes, using once, few, many, or a class for an expanded clone.

CDR3	DNA	J	D	size	V
CASSNTGREQYF	TGTGCCAGCAGTAACACAGGGCGCGAGCAGTACTTC	TRBJ2-7	-	-	TRBV3-1/TRBV3-2
CASSPRVASGGGGEQFF	TGTGCCAGCAGCCCCCGTGTGGCTAGCGGGGGGGGCGGTGAGCAGTTCTTC	TRBJ2-1	TRBD2	-	TRBV11-3
CASSSTGVYINEQFF	TGTGCCAGCAGTTCGACAGGGGTTTACATCAATGAGCAGTTCTTC	TRBJ2-1	TRBD1	-	TRBV7-9
CASRRDRGGTGELFF	TGTGCCAGCAGAAGGGACAGGGGAGGGACCGGGGAGCTGTTTTTT	TRBJ2-2	TRBD1	-	TRBV27
CASSATGNEQFF	TGTGCCAGCTCAGCGACGGGTAATGAGCAGTTCTTC	TRBJ2-1	-	-	TRBV18
CASSYLRGNEPQHF	TGTGCCAGCAGTTACTTGCGGGGGAATGAGCCCCAGCATTTT	TRBJ1-5	-	-	TRBV6-2/TRBV6-3
CASSKQGIEGQPQHF	TGTGCCAGCAGTAAACAGGGGATAGAAGGGCAGCCCCAGCATTTT	TRBJ1-5	TRBD1	-	TRBV2
CASSATVGQGDTQYF	TGCGCCAGCAGCGCCACGGTGGGACAGGGAGATACGCAGTATTTT	TRBJ2-3	TRBD1	-	TRBV5-1
CASRSRGPRTDTQYF	TGTGCCAGTAGATCGAGAGGTCCCCGCACAGATACGCAGTATTTT	TRBJ2-3	-	few	TRBV19
CSASEGLADTQYF	TGCAGTGCTAGTGAAGGGCTAGCGGACACGCAGTATTTT	TRBJ2-3	TRBD2	once	TRBV20-1
CASSEIAGQLREQYF	TGTGCCAGCAGCGAGATTGCGGGACAGCTGAGGGAGCAGTACTTC	TRBJ2-7	-	-	TRBV6-5
CATSLYRGNYGYTF	TGTGCCACCAGTCTTTACAGGGGGAACTATGGCTACACCTTC	TRBJ1-2	TRBD1	-	TRBV15
CASSPRPAQAPQSPGELFF	TGTGCCAGCAGCCCCCGTCCCGCCCAGGCCCCTCAAAGCCCCGGGGAGCTGTTTTTT	TRBJ2-2	-	-	TRBV11-2
CASSPSIGLARMETQYF	TGTGCCAGCTCACCAAGTATAGGACTAGCGCGAATGGAGACCCAGTACTTC	TRBJ2-5	TRBD2	-	TRBV18
CASSLTGDTEAFF	TGTGCCAGCAGCCTGACAGGGGACACTGAAGCTTTCTTT	TRBJ1-1	TRBD1	-	TRBV7-9
CASSRGGGTRDTGELFF	TGCGCCAGCAGCCGCGGAGGAGGGACTAGGGACACCGGGGAGCTGTTTTTT	TRBJ2-2	TRBD2	-	TRBV5-1
CASSLGSIGGGSYEQYF	TGTGCCAGCAGCTTAGGATCAATTGGCGGGGGGTCCTACGAGCAGTACTTC	TRBJ2-7	TRBD2	-	TRBV11-2
CASSLFSAGGSLDSTDTQYF	TGCGCCAGCAGCTTGTTCTCGGCGGGGGGCAGTCTCGATAGCACAGATACGCAGTATTTT	TRBJ2-3	TRBD2	-	TRBV5-1
CSVRTGPGQPQHF	TGCAGCGTACGTACAGGGCCCGGTCAGCCCCAGCATTTT	TRBJ1-5	-	-	TRBV29-1
CARARIDRLMDGYTF	TGTGCCAGAGCAAGGATCGACAGGTTGATGGATGGCTACACCTTC	TRBJ1-2	-	-	TRBV2
CASRRQGWNTEAFF	TGTGCCAGCAGACGTCAGGGGTGGAACACTGAAGCTTTCTTT	TRBJ1-1	-	-	TRBV14
CASSWTGTGDGDTQYF	TGTGCCAGCAGCTGGACCGGGACAGGGGATGGGGATACGCAGTATTTT	TRBJ2-3	TRBD1	once	TRBV5-5
CASSLRVRETQYF	TGTGCCAGCAGCTTACGGGTACGGGAGACCCAGTACTTC	TRBJ2-5	-	-	TRBV7-6
CASSNPTEALPLHF	TGTGCCAGCAGCAACCCAACTGAGGCCCTTCCCCTCCACTTT	TRBJ1-6	-	-	TRBV11-2
CASSSGISNQPQHF	TGTGCCAGCAGTTCAGGGATTAGCAATCAGCCCCAGCATTTT	TRBJ1-5	-	-	TRBV6-5
CASSGGGKGSVRDTEAFF	TGTGCCAGCAGCGGGGGGGGGAAGGGAAGCGTTCGGGACACTGAAGCTTTCTTT	TRBJ1-1	-	-	TRBV7-6
CASLMNTEAFF	TGTGCCAGCCTTATGAACACTGAAGCTTTCTTT	TRBJ1-1	-	-	TRBV12-3/TRBV12-4
CASSPGLAGLASSYNEQFF	TGCGCCAGCAGCCCGGGACTAGCGGGGCTTGCGAGCTCCTACAATGAGCAGTTCTTC	TRBJ2-1	TRBD2	-	TRBV4-1
CASSVGSKGNTIYF	TGTGCCAGCAGCGTAGGATCTAAAGGAAACACCATATATTTT	TRBJ1-3	-	-	TRBV9
CASSLPQGLNTEAFF	TGTGCCAGCAGCTTACCCCAGGGGCTGAACACTGAAGCTTTCTTT	TRBJ1-1	-	once	TRBV5-4
CASSQMQGANQPQHF	TGTGCCAGCAGCCAAATGCAGGGGGCAAATCAGCCCCAGCATTTT	TRBJ1-5	TRBD1	-	TRBV7-2
CASSIVRGPNQPQHF	TGTGCCAGTAGTATAGTAAGGGGGCCCAATCAGCCCCAGCATTTT	TRBJ1-5	TRBD1	-	TRBV19
CASSLGLYGYTF	TGTGCCAGCAGCTTGGGACTCTATGGCTACACCTTC	TRBJ1-2	-	-	TRBV7-2
CASSPRGNTEAFF	TGCGCCAGCAGCCCCCGGGGGAACACTGAAGCTTTCTTT	TRBJ1-1	-	-	TRBV5-1
CASSPRVANTGELFF	TGTGCCAGCTCACCCAGGGTGGCGAACACCGGGGAGCTGTTTTTT	TRBJ2-2	-	-	TRBV18
CAWSPGNSLGIQYF	TGTGCCTGGAGTCCCGGGAACTCTCTTGGCATTCAGTACTTC	TRBJ2-4	-	-	TRBV30
CASRPSGGADNEQFF	TGTGCCAGCAGGCCCAGCGGGGGGGCTGACAATGAGCAGTTCTTC	TRBJ2-1	TRBD2	-	TRBV6-5
CASSLFAGGNTGELFF	TGTGCCAGCAGCTTATTCGCGGGGGGGAACACCGGGGAGCTGTTTTTT	TRBJ2-2	TRBD2	-	TRBV7-8
CASSLGQGWNQPQHF	TGCGCCAGCAGCTTGGGTCAGGGGTGGAATCAGCCCCAGCATTTT	TRBJ1-5	-	-	TRBV5-1
CASSHTPDSTYEQYF	TGTGCCAGCAGTCACACCCCGGACTCAACCTACGAGCAGTACTTC	TRBJ2-7	-	few	TRBV6-2/TRBV6-3
CASSLGWEAGELFF	TGTGCCAGCAGCTTAGGTTGGGAGGCCGGGGAGCTGTTTTTT	TRBJ2-2	-	-	TRBV7-9